This TCR beta chain stems from a study of cytomegalovirus exposure and HLA in healthy donors. Trimming took 5 bases from V and 4 from J, leaving 14 bases between them. The CDR3 is 14 amino acids. Per germline, CDR1 MNHNS and CDR2 SASEGT. In its sample, this clone was seen once. The PCR employed 60 Vbeta primers together with 13 Jbeta primers. TCRdb's copy holds only in-frame clones and misses some; the assay was immunoSEQ multiplex PCR. The sample lists under 200,000 clones; roughly 82% were seen once. The TCR originated in a woman in her forties or fifties in good health and CMV-seronegative. This sequence joins TRBV6-1 and TRBJ2-5; weak D call: TRBD1 (6 bases). Material: PBMCs. The CDR3 coding sequence is TGTGCCAGCAGTCCAACAGGGTCTGGAGAGACCCAGTACTTC. Residues: CASSPTGSGETQYF.